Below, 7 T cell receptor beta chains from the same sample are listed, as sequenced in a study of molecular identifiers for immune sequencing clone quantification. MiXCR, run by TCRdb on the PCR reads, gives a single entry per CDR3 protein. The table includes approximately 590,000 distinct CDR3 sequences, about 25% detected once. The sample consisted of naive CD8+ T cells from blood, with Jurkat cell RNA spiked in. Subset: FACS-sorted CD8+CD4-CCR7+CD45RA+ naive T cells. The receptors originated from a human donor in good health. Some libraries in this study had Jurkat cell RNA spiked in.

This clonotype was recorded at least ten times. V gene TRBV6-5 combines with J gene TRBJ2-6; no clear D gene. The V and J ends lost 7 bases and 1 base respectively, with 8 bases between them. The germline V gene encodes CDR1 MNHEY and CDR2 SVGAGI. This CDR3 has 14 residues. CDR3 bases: TGTGCCAGCACCCCGGTGTCTGGGGCCAACGTCCTGACTTTC. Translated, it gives CASTPVSGANVLTF.

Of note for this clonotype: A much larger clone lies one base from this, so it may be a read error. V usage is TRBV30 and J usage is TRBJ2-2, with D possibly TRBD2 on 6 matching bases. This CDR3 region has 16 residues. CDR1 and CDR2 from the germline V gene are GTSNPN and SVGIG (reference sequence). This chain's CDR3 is CAWSPTAQILTGGLFF. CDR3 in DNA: TGTGCCTGGAGTCCGACCGCGCAGATTTTAACCGGGGGGCTGTTTTTT.

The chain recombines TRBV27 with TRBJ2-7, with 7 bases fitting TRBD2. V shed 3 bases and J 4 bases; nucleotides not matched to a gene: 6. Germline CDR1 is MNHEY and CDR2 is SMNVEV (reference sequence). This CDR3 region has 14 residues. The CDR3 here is CASSFDGGLYEQYF. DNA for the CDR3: TGTGCCAGCAGTTTTGACGGGGGGTTATACGAGCAGTACTTC.

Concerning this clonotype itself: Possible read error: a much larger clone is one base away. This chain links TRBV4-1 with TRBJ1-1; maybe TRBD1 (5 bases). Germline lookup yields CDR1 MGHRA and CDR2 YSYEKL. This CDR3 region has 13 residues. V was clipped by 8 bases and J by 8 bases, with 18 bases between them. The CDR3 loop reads CASRLSRRTEAFF. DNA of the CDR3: TGCGCCAGCCGCTTAAGCAGAAGGACAGAAGCTTTCTTT.

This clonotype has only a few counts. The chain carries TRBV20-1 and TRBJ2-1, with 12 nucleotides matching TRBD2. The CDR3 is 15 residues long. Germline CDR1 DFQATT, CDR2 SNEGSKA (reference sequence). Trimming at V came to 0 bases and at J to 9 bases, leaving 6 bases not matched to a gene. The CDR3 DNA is TGCAGTGCTAGAGATTTCACTAGCGGGGGGATTGAGCAGTTCTTC. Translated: CSARDFTSGGIEQFF.

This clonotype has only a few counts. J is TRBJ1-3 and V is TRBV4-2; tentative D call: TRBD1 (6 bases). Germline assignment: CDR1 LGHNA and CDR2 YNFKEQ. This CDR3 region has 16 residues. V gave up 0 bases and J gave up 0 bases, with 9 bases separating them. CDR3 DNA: TGTGCCAGCAGCCAAGAGGGACACCTCTCTGGAAACACCATATATTTT. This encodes CASSQEGHLSGNTIYF.

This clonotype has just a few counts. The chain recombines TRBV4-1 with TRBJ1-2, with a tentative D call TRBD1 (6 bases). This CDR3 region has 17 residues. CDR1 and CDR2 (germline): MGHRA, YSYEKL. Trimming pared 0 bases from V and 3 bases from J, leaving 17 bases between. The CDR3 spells CASSQEGGSINDYGYTF. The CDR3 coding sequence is TGCGCCAGCAGCCAAGAAGGGGGGAGCATAAACGACTATGGCTACACCTTC.